The next 28 T cell receptor beta chains were all read from a single sample in a study of T cell changes during pregnancy in multiple sclerosis (dated by TCRdb to the late 2010s). Libraries were built with the immunoSEQ multiplex PCR assay. Drawn from immuneACCESS, this table holds only the in-frame rearrangements with V and J called that TCRdb kept. Clones are partly lost; checked studies trace under half to an unresolved V gene and leave the rest unexplained. This sample comprises over 35,000 clones, roughly nine tenths of them detected only once. 0.45% to 0.65% of the sample belongs to the ten largest clones. Here the sequenced sample was CD4+ T cells from peripheral blood mononuclear cells, taken in the first trimester of pregnancy. These receptors originate from a female donor with multiple sclerosis, enrolled in a pregnancy study.

This clone turned up a few times. J is TRBJ1-6 and V is TRBV6-5; D unclear. The CDR3 length is 16 residues. CDR1 MNHEY and CDR2 SVGAGI come from the germline V gene. V gave up 0 bases and J gave up 7 bases, with 13 bases separating them. This chain's CDR3 is CASSYSLAPGNSPLHF. In DNA form, the CDR3 reads TGTGCCAGCAGTTACTCACTGGCCCCGGGGAATTCACCCCTCCACTTT.

This chain joins TRBV7-2 and TRBJ2-2; maybe TRBD1 (5 bases). The CDR3 loop spans 13 amino acids. The germline V gene encodes CDR1 SGHTA and CDR2 FQGNSA. Trimming stripped 4 bases from V and 6 bases from J, with 9 bases between. The CDR3 DNA sequence: TGTGCCAGCAGCTGGGGCCGCTCCGGGGAGCTGTTTTTT. Translation: CASSWGRSGELFF.

The rearrangement links TRBV27 to TRBJ1-2; TRBD1 might be the D (6 bases). The CDR3 has 17 amino acids. Deletions cut 0 bases from V and 2 bases from J, with 16 bases between. Germline V gene lookup returns CDR1 MNHEY and CDR2 SMNVEV (reference sequence). CDR3 DNA: TGTGCCAGCAGTTTATCCCCCCACCAGGGGCAGAACTATGGCTACACCTTC. It translates to CASSLSPHQGQNYGYTF.

The V and J genes are TRBV29-1 and TRBJ1-1; a weak D match, TRBD1 (5 bases). The CDR3 loop spans 12 amino acids. Germline loops: CDR1 SQVTM, CDR2 ANQGSEA. CDR3 DNA: TGCACCACACCAGGGTCGGACACTGAAGCTTTCTTT. Its protein is CTTPGSDTEAFF.

The chain employs TRBV5-1 and TRBJ2-3; 8 nucleotides align to TRBD1. CDR1 is SGHRS and CDR2 is YFSETQ in the germline V gene. Trimming took 0 bases from V and 1 from J; bases not matched to a gene: 4. CDR3 length: 16 residues. The CDR3 loop is CASSLGGQGGTDTQYF. For the CDR3, the DNA is TGCGCCAGCAGCTTGGGTGGACAGGGAGGCACAGATACGCAGTATTTT.

J is TRBJ2-2 and V is TRBV2; TRBD1 matches 7 bases. Looked up from germline, CDR1 is SNHLY and CDR2 is FYNNEI. The CDR3 totals 18 residues. The V and J ends lost 5 bases and 0 bases, in that order; junction bases with no gene match: 12. CDR3 region: CASSQQLQGKANTGELFF. For the CDR3, the DNA is TGTGCCAGCAGTCAGCAATTACAGGGGAAAGCGAACACCGGGGAGCTGTTTTTT.

The V gene is TRBV5-8, the J gene TRBJ2-2; D is uncertain. The CDR3 is 15 residues long. V lost 0 bases to trimming and J lost 0 bases, with 6 bases between them. CDR1 and CDR2 from the germline V gene are SGHTS and YDEGEE. The CDR3 is CASSLAVSNTGELFF. The CDR3 DNA sequence: TGTGCCAGCAGCTTGGCCGTATCGAACACCGGGGAGCTGTTTTTT.

This clone was found a few times. The chain is built from TRBV19 and TRBJ2-7; D is unclear. The germline gives CDR1 LNHDA, CDR2 SQIVND (reference sequence). Deletions cut 5 bases from V and 5 bases from J, with 19 bases between. This CDR3 contains 15 residues. The CDR3 here is CASSAIVAPQDEQYF. CDR3 DNA: TGTGCCAGTAGTGCCATCGTGGCACCTCAGGACGAGCAGTACTTC.

The V call is TRBV7-2, the J call TRBJ2-5, with D possibly TRBD2 on 6 matching bases. The CDR3 runs to 15 residues. Per the germline V gene, CDR1 is SGHTA and CDR2 is FQGNSA. Trimming left V 2 bases short and J 2 bases short, with 12 bases between. This chain's CDR3 is CASSLQGAGQETQYF. In DNA form, the CDR3 reads TGTGCCAGCAGCTTACAGGGTGCGGGGCAAGAGACCCAGTACTTC.

The chain is built from TRBV6-1 and TRBJ2-7; maybe TRBD2 (5 bases). The CDR3 runs 13 residues. V gave up 10 bases and J gave up 6 bases, with 19 bases separating them. The V gene's germline CDR1 is MNHNS and CDR2 SASEGT. The CDR3, as DNA: TGTGCCACCGGTGGCGGGCGCCACCTCGAGCAGTACTTC. It yields the protein CATGGGRHLEQYF.

This clone was counted a single time. The gene calls are TRBV7-2 and TRBJ1-5; D is unclear. The V gene lost 1 base and the J gene lost 4 bases, with 14 bases spanning the gap. Germline V gene data show CDR1 as SGHTA and CDR2 as FQGNSA. This CDR3 has 16 amino acids. For the CDR3, the DNA is TGTGCCAGCAGCTTAGGGCAGCTGGGCCCTAATCAGCCCCAGCATTTT. This gives the protein CASSLGQLGPNQPQHF.

J is TRBJ1-4 and V is TRBV10-3, with 8 bases identical to TRBD1. The CDR3 consists of 15 residues. J lost 6 bases, V lost 6 bases, and 9 bases had no gene match. CDR1 and CDR2 (germline): ENHRY, SYGVKD. CDR3 sequence reads: CAISRGTGDDEKLFF. The CDR3 DNA is TGTGCCATCAGCAGGGGGACAGGTGACGATGAAAAACTGTTTTTT.

This chain links TRBV7-7 with TRBJ1-3; 9 nucleotides align to TRBD1. The germline V gene has CDR1 SSHAT and CDR2 FNYEAQ (reference sequence). This CDR3 contains 16 residues. After removal of 8 bases from V and 0 bases from J, the junction contained 8 bases not matched to a gene. CDR3 in amino acids: CASGPGQGVSGNTIYF. The CDR3 nucleotides read TGTGCCAGCGGACCGGGACAGGGAGTCTCTGGAAACACCATATATTTT.

This clone is labeled medium-sized. The V and J genes are TRBV7-9 and TRBJ1-2, with TRBD1 matching over 9 bases. With V trimmed by 11 bases and J by 4 bases, 11 bases remained unmatched. Germline CDR1 and CDR2: SEHNR and FQNEAQ (reference sequence). The length of the CDR3 is 14 residues. The CDR3 DNA reads TGTGCCCCATGGGACAGGGCAAGTAGCTATGGCTACACCTTC. Its translation: CAPWDRASSYGYTF.

The V and J genes are TRBV18 and TRBJ2-5; 9 nucleotides line up with TRBD1. Looked up from germline, CDR1 is KGHSH and CDR2 is LQKENI. The CDR3 is made up of 15 amino acids. Unmatched junction bases numbered 7, after V lost 3 bases and J lost 5 bases. CDR3 in DNA: TGTGCCAGCTCACCGCAGGGACAGGGTAGCGAGACCCAGTACTTC. It specifies CASSPQGQGSETQYF.

This clone was counted only a few times. The chain has TRBV4-1 and TRBJ1-1, with D perhaps TRBD1 (6 bases). Trimming cost V 0 bases and J 0 bases, with 11 bases left between them. Germline V CDR1 and CDR2: MGHRA, YSYEKL. The CDR3 consists of 16 residues. The CDR3 coding sequence is TGCGCCAGCAGCCAAGATGGGGGGGGCATGAACACTGAAGCTTTCTTT. This translates into CASSQDGGGMNTEAFF.

The chain carries TRBV11-3 and TRBJ2-2, with 8 bases aligning to TRBD2. Germline loops: CDR1 SGHNT, CDR2 YENEEA. The J segment lost 1 base and the V segment lost 6 bases, leaving 1 base of the junction unmatched. This CDR3 has 14 residues. The DNA for the CDR3 is TGTGCCAGCAGGAGCGGGAGGAACACCGGGGAGCTGTTTTTT. Translation: CASRSGRNTGELFF.

The V gene is TRBV5-1, the J gene TRBJ1-1; D is undetermined. The CDR3 is 11 amino acids. The germline CDR1 and CDR2 sequences are SGHRS and YFSETQ. Trimming pared 3 bases from V and 2 bases from J, leaving 2 bases between. The chain's CDR3 is CASSSNTEAFF. The CDR3 nucleotides are TGCGCCAGCAGCTCAAACACTGAAGCTTTCTTT.

The rearrangement links TRBV7-9 to TRBJ2-7, with D perhaps TRBD2 (5 bases). V gave up 5 bases and J gave up 3 bases, with 11 bases separating them. Germline V gene lookup returns CDR1 SEHNR and CDR2 FQNEAQ (reference sequence). The CDR3 runs 13 residues. CDR3 sequence: CASSHSRDYEQYF. DNA for the CDR3: TGTGCCAGCAGCCACTCCCGGGACTACGAGCAGTACTTC.

The V gene is TRBV6-1, the J gene TRBJ1-4; D unclear. This CDR3 is 15 amino acids long. Germline V CDR1 and CDR2: MNHNS, SASEGT. V was clipped by 1 base and J by 0 bases, with 6 bases between them. The CDR3 DNA reads as TGTGCCAGCAGTGAAGTCCCGGCAACTAATGAAAAACTGTTTTTT. As protein: CASSEVPATNEKLFF.

The chain uses TRBV5-1 and TRBJ1-6, with TRBD1 identical over 7 bases. The length of the CDR3 is 15 residues. Germline V CDR1 and CDR2: SGHRS, YFSETQ. Germline trimming cut 4 bases from V and 9 bases from J; bases unmatched to any gene: 10. The CDR3 protein is CASSGTASRGSPLHF. The CDR3 region has the DNA TGCGCCAGCAGCGGGACAGCCTCAAGGGGTTCACCCCTCCACTTT. Full variable domain (missing parts from reference TRBV5-1 and TRBJ1-6): KAGVTQTPRYLIKTRGQQVTLSCSPISGHRSVSWYQQTPGQGLQFLFEYFSETQRNKGNFPGRFSGRQFSNSRSEMNVSTLELGDSALYLCASSGTASRGSPLHFGNGTRLTVT.

The rearrangement joins TRBV9 to TRBJ2-7; the match to TRBD1 covers 7 bases. Per the germline V gene, CDR1 is SGDLS and CDR2 is YYNGEE. After removal of 2 bases from V and 0 bases from J, the junction contained 5 bases not matched to a gene. The CDR3 totals 15 residues. As DNA, the CDR3 is TGTGCCAGCAGCGTTGACCGGGACAGCTCCTACGAGCAGTACTTC. This translates into CASSVDRDSSYEQYF.

The V call is TRBV4-2, the J call TRBJ1-1, with D unresolved. The CDR3 length is 16 residues. Germline CDR1 is LGHNA and CDR2 is YNFKEQ. V lost 4 bases and J 5 bases, leaving 20 bases between the germline ends. CDR3 nucleotide sequence: TGTGCCAGCAGCCTCGGTGGGGTACGGGGAGGGACTGAAGCTTTCTTT. This sequence encodes CASSLGGVRGGTEAFF.

The chain employs TRBV19 and TRBJ2-2; D possibly corresponds to TRBD1 (5 bases). The CDR3 totals 14 residues. V shed 6 bases and J shed 1 base, with 9 bases lying between them. Germline values: CDR1 LNHDA, CDR2 SQIVND (reference sequence). The DNA of the CDR3 is TGTGCCAGTAGGACAGAACAGAACACCGGGGAGCTGTTTTTT. The encoded protein is CASRTEQNTGELFF.

The chain joins TRBV7-7 to TRBJ2-5, with 11 nucleotides matching TRBD1. The germline V gene has CDR1 SSHAT and CDR2 FNYEAQ (reference sequence). This CDR3 region has 15 residues. The junction had 2 bases not matched to a gene; V was cut back by 3 bases and J by 2 bases. For the CDR3, the DNA is TGTGCCAGCAGCTTGGGACAGGGGGGTCAAGAGACCCAGTACTTC. This codes for CASSLGQGGQETQYF.

The chain carries TRBV18 and TRBJ2-5; 9 bases line up with TRBD2. The CDR3 sequence is 15 residues long. The germline V gene has CDR1 KGHSH and CDR2 LQKENI. Losses at the gene ends were 1 base for V and 4 bases for J; bases not matched to a gene: 4. The CDR3 spells CASSPQPSGIETQYF. CDR3 nucleotides: TGTGCCAGCTCACCACAGCCTAGCGGGATAGAGACCCAGTACTTC. Based on the CDR3 plus reference TRBV18 and TRBJ2-5, the full variable domain is NAGVMQNPRHLVRRRGQEARLRCSPMKGHSHVYWYRQLPEEGLKFMVYLQKENIIDESGMPKERFSAEFPKEGPSILRIQQVVRGDSAAYFCASSPQPSGIETQYFGPGTRLLVL.

V gene TRBV11-2 combines with J gene TRBJ2-1, with TRBD2 identical over 7 bases. Trimming at V came to 5 bases and at J to 8 bases, leaving 15 bases not matched to a gene. The CDR3 length is 16 residues. CDR1 is SGHAT, CDR2 FQNNGV, per germline. CDR3 loop: CASSRGLPDVGDEQFF. The CDR3 DNA follows: TGTGCCAGCAGCCGGGGACTACCCGATGTCGGGGATGAGCAGTTCTTC. The full variable domain, its missing parts supplied by reference TRBV11-2 and TRBJ2-1, is EAGVAQSPRYKIIEKRQSVAFWCNPISGHATLYWYQQILGQGPKLLIQFQNNGVVDDSQLPKDRFSAERLKGVDSTLKIQPAKLEDSAVYLCASSRGLPDVGDEQFFGPGTRLTVL.

The chain links TRBV18 to TRBJ2-1; 9 bases match TRBD2. Looked up from germline, CDR1 is KGHSH and CDR2 is LQKENI. J gave up 8 bases and V 3 bases, and 8 bases lay outside the gene matches. The CDR3 contains 15 residues. The CDR3 is CASSPGLAGKDEQFF. In DNA, the CDR3 is TGTGCCAGCTCACCGGGGCTAGCGGGAAAGGATGAGCAGTTCTTC.